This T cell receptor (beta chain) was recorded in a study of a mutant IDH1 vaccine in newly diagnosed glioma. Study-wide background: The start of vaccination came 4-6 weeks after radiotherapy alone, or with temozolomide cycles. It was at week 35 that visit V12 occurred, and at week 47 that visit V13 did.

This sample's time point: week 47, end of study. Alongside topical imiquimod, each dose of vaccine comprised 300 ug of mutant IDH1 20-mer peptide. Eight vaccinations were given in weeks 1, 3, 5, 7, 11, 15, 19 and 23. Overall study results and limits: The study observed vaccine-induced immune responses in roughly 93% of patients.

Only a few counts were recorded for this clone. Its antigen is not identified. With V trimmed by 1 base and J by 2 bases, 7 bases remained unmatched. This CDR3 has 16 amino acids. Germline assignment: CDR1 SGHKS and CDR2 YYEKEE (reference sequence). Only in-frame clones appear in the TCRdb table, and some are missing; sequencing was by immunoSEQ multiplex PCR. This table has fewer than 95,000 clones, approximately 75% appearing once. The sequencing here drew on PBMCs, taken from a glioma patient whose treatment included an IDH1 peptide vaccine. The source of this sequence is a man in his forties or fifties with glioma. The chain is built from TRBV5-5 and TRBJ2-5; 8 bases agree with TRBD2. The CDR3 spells CASSLMAGGPQETQYF. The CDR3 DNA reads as TGTGCCAGCAGCTTGATGGCGGGAGGACCTCAAGAGACCCAGTACTTC.